This T cell receptor beta chain is drawn from a study of T cell responses to AZD1222 COVID-19 vaccine. Clones were read by immunoSEQ multiplex PCR, and TCRdb kept only the in-frame ones, dropping some. The sample has 95,000 to 130,000 clones; 88% are singletons. Note on this clone: Other nucleotide sequences in the sample specify the same CDR3.

V was clipped by 2 bases and J by 5 bases, with 9 bases between them. Germline CDR1 MNHEY, CDR2 SVGEGT. The CDR3 consists of 13 residues. The sequence derives from an adult in good health. The V gene is TRBV6-2 or TRBV6-3, the J gene TRBJ1-2; D perhaps matches TRBD1 (5 bases). The source was peripheral blood, collected on day 0 of AZD1222 vaccination. CDR3 nucleotides: TGTGCCAGCAGTTACAGGGGTCCATATGGCTACACCTTC. Protein: CASSYRGPYGYTF.